Shown below are 14 T cell receptor beta chains from a single sample sequenced in a study of blood T cell repertoires in COVID-19. Method: immunoSEQ multiplex PCR; TCRdb's copy keeps in-frame clones and lacks some. The sample lists about 410,000 clones; about nine tenths were seen once. Material: peripheral blood. The source is a young woman with active or convalescent COVID-19.

The rearrangement uses TRBV3-1 (or the pseudogene TRBV3-2) and TRBJ2-7; D remains ambiguous. V gave up 3 bases and J gave up 12 bases, with 15 bases separating them. This CDR3 spans 12 amino acids. The germline CDR1 and CDR2 sequences are LGHDT and YNNKEL (reference sequence). The CDR3, as DNA: TGTGCCAGCAGCCACTCTTCCTCCTCCCGGTACTTC. This codes for CASSHSSSSRYF.

The chain couples TRBV5-4 to TRBJ2-7, with 8 positions matching TRBD1. Germline-derived CDR1 and CDR2 are SGHNT and YYREEE (reference sequence). Trimming at V came to 4 bases and at J to 3 bases, leaving 9 bases not matched to a gene. The CDR3 totals 15 residues. The CDR3 region has the DNA TGTGCCAGCAGCCCGGGGACAGGCGGTCTCTACGAGCAGTACTTC. Its protein product is CASSPGTGGLYEQYF.

The chain uses TRBV2 and TRBJ2-7, with 7 bases fitting TRBD1. J was trimmed by 1 base and V by 4 bases; bases with no gene match: 7. CDR1 and CDR2 from the germline V gene are SNHLY and FYNNEI. The CDR3 is 15 amino acids. The CDR3 DNA reads TGTGCCAGCAGTGTCTTTAGGGGGCTTTCCTACGAGCAGTACTTC. Translated, it gives CASSVFRGLSYEQYF.

The V gene is TRBV6-5, the J gene TRBJ1-2; the D gene is possibly TRBD1 (6 bases). The CDR3 contains 14 residues. The V and J ends lost 2 bases and 2 bases respectively, with 9 bases between them. Per the germline V gene, CDR1 is MNHEY and CDR2 is SVGAGI. CDR3 in amino acids: CASSYSQGNYGYTF. The CDR3 DNA reads TGTGCCAGCAGTTACAGCCAGGGGAACTATGGCTACACCTTC.

The gene calls are TRBV6-5 and TRBJ2-5, with 8 bases identical to TRBD1. Germline V gives CDR1 MNHEY, CDR2 SVGAGI. The CDR3 has 15 amino acids. V lost 7 bases and J lost 2; bases outside the gene matches: 9. CDR3 amino acids: CASTLDRVNQETQYF. The DNA for the CDR3 is TGTGCCAGCACTCTGGACAGGGTAAATCAAGAGACCCAGTACTTC.

The chain carries TRBV5-8 and TRBJ1-5; TRBD1 matches at 7 bases. Per the germline V gene, CDR1 is SGHTS and CDR2 is YDEGEE. CDR3 length: 14 amino acids. Trimming took 7 bases from V and 1 from J; bases not matched to a gene: 5. CDR3: CASQDRESNQPQHF. CDR3 DNA: TGTGCCAGCCAAGACAGGGAGAGCAATCAGCCCCAGCATTTT.

The chain has TRBV6-5 and TRBJ2-1; 13 nucleotides line up with TRBD2. J gave up 8 bases and V 4 bases, and 8 bases lay outside the gene matches. Germline CDR1 and CDR2: MNHEY and SVGAGI. The CDR3 runs to 16 residues. As DNA, the CDR3 is TGTGCCAGCAGTTCCCCCGGGACTAGCGGGACCTATGAGCAGTTCTTC. Encoded protein: CASSSPGTSGTYEQFF.

This chain joins TRBV4-1 and TRBJ2-1; the match to TRBD2 covers 14 bases. J gave up 4 bases and V 0 bases, and 2 bases lay outside the gene matches. The CDR3 loop spans 17 amino acids. Looked up from germline, CDR1 is MGHRA and CDR2 is YSYEKL. CDR3 DNA sequence: TGCGCCAGCAGCCAAGAGGGACTAGCGGGAGATTACAATGAGCAGTTCTTC. It yields the protein CASSQEGLAGDYNEQFF.

The chain has TRBV7-2 and TRBJ2-1; 9 nucleotides agree with TRBD2. V lost 2 bases, J lost 6 bases, and 8 bases stayed unmatched. Germline CDR1 and CDR2: SGHTA and FQGNSA. The CDR3 contains 16 residues. For the CDR3, the DNA is TGTGCCAGCAGCTTATACAGCGGGGGGACTGGCAATGAGCAGTTCTTC. Protein product: CASSLYSGGTGNEQFF.

The chain employs TRBV5-1 and TRBJ1-2; D is perhaps TRBD1 (6 bases). Germline CDR1 and CDR2: SGHRS and YFSETQ. V lost 0 bases and J lost 4, with 19 bases in between. CDR3 length: 17 amino acids. For the CDR3, the DNA is TGCGCCAGCAGCTTGGCCGGGATTCTGGACAGTGCCTATGGCTACACCTTC. It is translated as CASSLAGILDSAYGYTF.

The V call is TRBV4-1, the J call TRBJ1-3, with D tentatively TRBD1 (5 bases). V was shortened by 0 bases and J by 0 bases, with 12 bases between the two germline ends. The germline CDR1 and CDR2 sequences are MGHRA and YSYEKL. There are 17 residues in the CDR3. Here the CDR3 reads CASSQEPGGDSGNTIYF. The CDR3 coding sequence is TGCGCCAGCAGCCAAGAACCGGGGGGGGACTCTGGAAACACCATATATTTT.

This clone was counted only a few times. This rearrangement joins TRBV5-6 to TRBJ1-2, with TRBD1 matching 8 bases. The J segment lost 6 bases and the V segment lost 6 bases, leaving 10 bases of the junction unmatched. Germline lookup yields CDR1 SGHDT and CDR2 YYEEEE. CDR3 length equals 14 residues. CDR3 coding DNA: TGTGCCAGCAAAGATGGACAGGGCGATCATGGCTACACCTTC. Translating gives CASKDGQGDHGYTF.

This chain joins TRBV5-5 and TRBJ1-5, with 7 bases matching TRBD1. The CDR3 runs 14 residues. Germline lookup yields CDR1 SGHKS and CDR2 YYEKEE (reference sequence). Trimming took 0 bases from V and 11 from J; bases not matched to a gene: 8. This CDR3 is CASSLAAGGSSQHF. CDR3 DNA: TGTGCCAGCAGCTTGGCCGCAGGGGGTTCGTCCCAGCATTTT.

V and J are TRBV4-2 and TRBJ2-1, with D maybe TRBD2 (6 bases). Per the germline V gene, CDR1 is LGHNA and CDR2 is YNFKEQ. The V and J ends lost 0 bases and 1 base respectively, with 13 bases between them. This CDR3 is built from 17 residues. The CDR3 nucleotides are TGTGCCAGCAGCCAAGATGTAGGAGGGACTTCCTACAATGAGCAGTTCTTC. This sequence encodes CASSQDVGGTSYNEQFF.